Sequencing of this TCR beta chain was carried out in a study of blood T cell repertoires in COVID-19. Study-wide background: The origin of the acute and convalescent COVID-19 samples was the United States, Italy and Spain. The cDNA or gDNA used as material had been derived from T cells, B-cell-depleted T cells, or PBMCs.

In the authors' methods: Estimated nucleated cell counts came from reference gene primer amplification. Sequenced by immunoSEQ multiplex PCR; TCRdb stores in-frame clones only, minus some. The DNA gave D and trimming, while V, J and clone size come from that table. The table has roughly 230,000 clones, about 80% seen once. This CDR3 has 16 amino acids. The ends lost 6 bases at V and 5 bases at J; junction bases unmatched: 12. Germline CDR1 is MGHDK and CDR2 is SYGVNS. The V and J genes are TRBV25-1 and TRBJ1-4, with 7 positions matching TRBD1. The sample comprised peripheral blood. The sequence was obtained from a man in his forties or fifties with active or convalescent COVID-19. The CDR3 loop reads CASRGDRGTENEKLFF. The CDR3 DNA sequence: TGTGCCAGCAGGGGGGATCGTGGGACAGAAAATGAAAAACTGTTTTTT.